A selection of T cell receptor beta chains follows, all from one sample in a study of T-cell memory formation after mild COVID-19. TCRdb called the 5' RACE reads again in MiXCR, with one record for every CDR3 protein. This sample yields around 250,000 distinct CDR3 sequences, of which over 15% are seen a single time; more than 20% belongs to the top ten. Sequencing input: PBMCs or a T cell subset sorted from them (not recorded which). Every receptor here comes from a man aged 18 to 29 who had mild COVID-19 (a few samples of this study predate the infection). Cell type and time point are not known. CDR3s include the opening cysteine and the closing phenylalanine or tryptophan. A D gene is named only where the DNA matches it firmly. Clone sizes are given selectively: once, few, many, or a class where the clone is expanded.

>TRBD2|TRBV27|TRBJ2-1|-
CASSLSGGASYNEQFF
TGTGCCAGCAGCCTTAGCGGGGGGGCCTCCTACAATGAGCAGTTCTTC
>-|TRBV12-3/TRBV12-4|TRBJ1-3|-
CASSFNRNSGNTIYF
TGTGCCAGCAGTTTCAACAGAAACTCTGGAAACACCATATATTTT
>-|TRBV7-2|TRBJ1-2|-
CASSLSPLNYGYTF
TGTGCCAGCAGCTTAAGTCCCCTAAACTATGGCTACACCTTC
>TRBD2|TRBV12-3/TRBV12-4|TRBJ2-7|-
CASSFAGGPYEQYF
TGTGCCAGCAGTTTTGCGGGGGGCCCGTACGAGCAGTACTTC
>TRBD2|TRBV20-1|TRBJ2-5|-
CSATSGTSRYLQETQYF
TGCAGTGCTACCTCCGGGACTAGTAGGTACCTACAGGAGACCCAGTACTTC
>-|TRBV7-3|TRBJ2-1|-
CASSGGAGRREQFF
TGTGCCAGCAGCGGGGGGGCAGGGCGGCGTGAGCAGTTCTTC
>-|TRBV9|TRBJ1-4|few
CASSVGHPGGEKLFF
TGTGCCAGCAGCGTGGGACATCCGGGGGGCGAAAAACTGTTTTTT
>TRBD1|TRBV11-2|TRBJ2-7|few
CASSQSGGSIEQYF
TGTGCCAGCAGCCAGTCAGGGGGCTCCATCGAGCAGTACTTC
>-|TRBV6-5|TRBJ2-3|few
CASSSLGLDTDTQYF
TGTGCCAGCAGTTCCCTCGGACTCGACACAGATACGCAGTATTTT
>-|TRBV2|TRBJ2-7|few
CASTQSVTGTYEQYF
TGTGCCAGCACCCAATCCGTAACCGGGACCTACGAGCAGTACTTC
>-|TRBV7-3|TRBJ2-3|few
CASSLTGYTDTQYF
TGTGCCAGCAGCTTAACTGGGTACACAGATACGCAGTATTTT
>-|TRBV9|TRBJ2-2|few
CASSVGSGELFF
TGTGCCAGCAGCGTAGGGAGCGGGGAGCTGTTTTTT
>TRBD1|TRBV6-2/TRBV6-3|TRBJ2-3|-
CASSYSWDRYTDTQYF
TGTGCCAGCAGTTACTCATGGGACAGGTACACAGATACGCAGTATTTT
>-|TRBV18|TRBJ2-5|-
CASSPGDGETQYF
TGTGCCAGCTCACCAGGGGACGGCGAGACCCAGTACTTC
>-|TRBV18|TRBJ2-1|-
CASSPPSSNYNEQFF
TGTGCCAGCTCACCACCAAGTTCTAACTACAATGAGCAGTTCTTC
>-|TRBV20-1|TRBJ2-3|-
CSARAPGRPIDPQYF
TGCAGTGCTAGAGCACCGGGACGGCCGATTGATCCGCAGTATTTT
>-|TRBV12-3/TRBV12-4|TRBJ2-2|-
CASSTYGAPNTGELFF
TGTGCCAGCAGTACATACGGGGCTCCGAACACCGGGGAGCTGTTTTTT
>TRBD2|TRBV7-2|TRBJ2-3|few
CASSSTSGETDTQYF
TGTGCCAGCAGTTCTACTAGCGGGGAAACAGATACGCAGTATTTT
>-|TRBV7-9|TRBJ1-6|-
CASSLQRQYNSPLHF
TGTGCCAGCAGCTTACAGCGGCAGTATAATTCACCCCTCCACTTT
>TRBD1|TRBV29-1|TRBJ2-2|-
CSVDRDTGELFF
TGCAGCGTCGACAGGGACACCGGGGAGCTGTTTTTT
>TRBD2|TRBV20-1|TRBJ2-1|few
CSAGGTSGGGNEQFF
TGCAGTGCTGGCGGGACTAGCGGGGGGGGCAATGAGCAGTTCTTC
>-|TRBV7-3|TRBJ2-1|few
CASSLGNGREQFF
TGTGCCAGCAGCTTAGGGAATGGACGGGAGCAGTTCTTC
>-|TRBV29-1|TRBJ1-2|-
CSVEGWGYGYTF
TGCAGCGTTGAAGGATGGGGCTATGGCTACACCTTC
>TRBD2|TRBV4-2|TRBJ2-1|once
CASSQDRPGLAGYNEQFF
TGTGCCAGCAGCCAAGATCGCCCGGGACTAGCGGGGTACAATGAGCAGTTCTTC
>-|TRBV9|TRBJ2-5|once
CASSGRGTGIETQYF
TGTGCCAGCAGCGGTAGGGGAACAGGTATCGAGACCCAGTACTTC
>-|TRBV7-9|TRBJ2-4|few
CASSTTVIAKNIQYF
TGTGCCAGCAGCACGACAGTCATAGCCAAAAACATTCAGTACTTC
>TRBD1|TRBV7-9|TRBJ2-1|-
CASSGGTGGIEQFF
TGTGCCAGCAGCGGCGGGACAGGGGGCATTGAGCAGTTCTTC
>-|TRBV29-1|TRBJ2-3|many
CSHGRCPLTDTQYF
TGCAGCCATGGCAGGTGTCCTCTCACAGATACGCAGTATTTT
>-|TRBV7-9|TRBJ1-2|few
CASSPTLGSDYGYTF
TGTGCCAGCAGCCCGACTCTGGGGTCCGACTATGGCTACACCTTC
>TRBD1|TRBV5-1|TRBJ2-1|few
CASSLPGGHEQFF
TGCGCCAGCAGCTTGCCAGGGGGCCATGAGCAGTTCTTC
>TRBD2|TRBV5-5|TRBJ2-7|few
CASSLAGPGGKLGEQYF
TGTGCCAGCAGCTTGGCCGGACCGGGAGGGAAGCTCGGCGAGCAGTACTTC
>-|TRBV4-2|TRBJ2-1|-
CASSLQDSPYEQFF
TGTGCCAGCAGCCTGCAGGACAGTCCATATGAGCAGTTCTTC
>-|TRBV18|TRBJ2-5|few
CASSPSFQETQYF
TGTGCCAGCTCACCCTCGTTCCAAGAGACCCAGTACTTC
>-|TRBV7-3|TRBJ1-2|-
CASSLTSGHPAGYTF
TGTGCCAGCAGCTTAACTTCAGGTCACCCCGCCGGCTACACCTTC